Below, 4 T cell receptor beta chains from the same sample are listed, as sequenced in a study of T cell responses to AZD1222 COVID-19 vaccine. Sequenced by immunoSEQ multiplex PCR; TCRdb stores in-frame clones only, minus some. The table lists fewer than 120,000 clones, 81% of them singletons. Sequencing used peripheral blood, obtained on day 0 of AZD1222 vaccination. Source of these receptors: an adult in good health.

The table lists this clone with a few counts. The chain combines TRBV18 with TRBJ1-2, with 8 bases identical to TRBD1. This CDR3 comprises 13 residues. V was pared by 3 bases and J by 7 bases, with 4 bases of the junction left unmatched. Germline CDR1 KGHSH, CDR2 LQKENI. The CDR3 sequence is CASSPAGGFGYTF. CDR3 coding DNA: TGTGCCAGCTCACCGGCAGGGGGCTTTGGCTACACCTTC.

The chain joins TRBV28 to TRBJ2-7; D uncertain. CDR1 and CDR2 (germline): MDHEN, SYDVKM. V was clipped by 3 bases and J by 0 bases, with 12 bases between them. The CDR3 contains 15 residues. The CDR3 here is CASSFSRTPSYEQYF. The CDR3 DNA follows: TGTGCCAGCAGTTTCAGTCGGACCCCCTCCTACGAGCAGTACTTC. The variable domain in full, completed from reference TRBV28 and TRBJ2-7, reads DVKVTQSSRYLVKRTGEKVFLECVQDMDHENMFWYRQDPGLGLRLIYFSYDVKMKEKGDIPEGYSVSREKKERFSLILESASTNQTSMYLCASSFSRTPSYEQYFGPGTRLTVT.

This clone was seen just once. The chain uses TRBV6-5 and TRBJ2-7; D remains ambiguous. In germline, CDR1 is MNHEY, CDR2 SVGAGI. The CDR3 length is 13 residues. V was pared by 4 bases and J by 2 bases, with 9 bases between. The CDR3: CASSSGTPYEQYF. DNA of the CDR3: TGTGCCAGCAGTTCGGGTACCCCCTACGAGCAGTACTTC.

The chain carries TRBV12-3 or TRBV12-4 and TRBJ2-7; no clear D. The length of the CDR3 is 12 residues. The germline V and J ends were trimmed by 5 bases and 4 bases, with 9 bases remaining between them. The CDR3 protein is CASSTGPYEQYF. DNA for the CDR3: TGTGCCAGCAGTACCGGACCTTACGAGCAGTACTTC.